Below, 29 T cell receptor beta chains from the same sample are listed, as sequenced in a study of blood T cells in healthy people across ages. A second roughly 7 to 11 cycle PCR used barcoded and J-beta primers. TCRdb processed the 5' RACE reads anew with MiXCR; each CDR3 protein has one entry. This sample carries about 680,000 distinct CDR3 sequences, over 45% of them seen once, and the ten largest clones take 30% to 40%. Specimen: blood. These receptors were collected from a woman aged 55-70 years in good health.

The chain joins TRBV6-6 to TRBJ2-3; 8 bases align to TRBD2. CDR1 is MNHNY, CDR2 SVGAGI, per germline (reference sequence). The CDR3 runs to 16 residues. V trimming: 0 bases; J trimming: 4 bases; junction bases outside the gene matches: 6. CDR3 nucleotides: TGTGCCAGCAGTTACTCGGCTAGCGGGCGGCCAGATACGCAGTATTTT. Protein sequence: CASSYSASGRPDTQYF.

The chain employs TRBV2 and TRBJ2-7; the D is unclear. CDR1 is SNHLY and CDR2 is FYNNEI in the germline V gene. V was trimmed by 3 bases and J by 7 bases, leaving 16 bases between them. The CDR3 is 14 amino acids. The CDR3 loop is CASSDRQESREQYF. The DNA for the CDR3 is TGTGCCAGCAGTGATCGGCAGGAGTCTCGTGAGCAGTACTTC.

The genes are TRBV20-1 and TRBJ2-3; 7 bases agree with TRBD2. The CDR3 loop spans 15 amino acids. Trimming took 0 bases from V and 5 from J; bases not matched to a gene: 8. Germline lookup yields CDR1 DFQATT and CDR2 SNEGSKA (reference sequence). The CDR3 DNA is TGCAGTGCTAGAGATCCCCGCAGGGAGGGAGATACGCAGTATTTT. This gives the protein CSARDPRREGDTQYF.

The chain combines TRBV12-3 or TRBV12-4 with TRBJ2-1; D ambiguous. This CDR3 region has 14 residues. V lost 5 bases, J lost 1 base, and 9 bases lay in between. Here the CDR3 DNA reads TGTGCCAGCAGTGTCGAACCTTCCTACAATGAGCAGTTCTTC. Amino acids: CASSVEPSYNEQFF.

This clonotype was seen many times. The chain links TRBV4-3 to TRBJ2-7; D unresolved. CDR1 is LGHNA, CDR2 YSLEER, per germline. This CDR3 spans 15 amino acids. V lost 1 base and J 2 bases, leaving 12 bases between the germline ends. CDR3 in DNA: TGCGCCAGCAGCCAAGGTCGTGGTACCACCTACGAGCAGTACTTC. Protein: CASSQGRGTTYEQYF.

This clonotype was observed a handful of times. The J gene is TRBJ2-7, the V gene TRBV7-2; TRBD1 aligns across 11 bases. From germline, CDR1 is SGHTA and CDR2 FQGNSA. The CDR3 runs to 14 residues. J gave up 6 bases and V 3 bases, and 4 bases lay outside the gene matches. CDR3 protein: CASSLDRGLREQYF. CDR3 DNA: TGTGCCAGCAGCTTGGACAGGGGGCTGCGCGAGCAGTACTTC.

The chain recombines TRBV2 with TRBJ2-7, with D possibly matching TRBD1 (5 bases). The CDR3 loop spans 14 amino acids. With 8 bases removed from V and 7 bases from J, the gap between germline ends came to 21 bases. Germline V CDR1 and CDR2: SNHLY, FYNNEI. CDR3 nucleotide sequence: TGTGCCAGCGTCGTTACAACAGGTTACAATGAGCAGTACTTC. It specifies CASVVTTGYNEQYF.

J is TRBJ2-1 and V is TRBV24-1, with 7 bases that match TRBD2. CDR1 and CDR2 (germline): KGHDR, SFDVKD. Losses at the gene ends were 3 bases for V and 0 bases for J; bases not matched to a gene: 4. The CDR3 length is 16 residues. CDR3 protein: CATSDLAARSYNEQFF. The DNA of the CDR3 is TGTGCCACCAGTGATCTAGCGGCTCGCTCCTACAATGAGCAGTTCTTC.

This chain links TRBV12-3 or TRBV12-4 with TRBJ2-1; 11 bases are a match to TRBD2. The ends lost 4 bases at V and 0 bases at J; junction bases unmatched: 8. The CDR3 has 18 residues. In nucleotides, the CDR3 is TGTGCCAGCAGTTCCGGGACTAGCGGTTTTAGCTCCTACAATGAGCAGTTCTTC. Translation: CASSSGTSGFSSYNEQFF.

This sequence joins TRBV6-4 and TRBJ1-5; D is unresolved. Trimming took 3 bases from V and 1 from J, leaving 10 bases between them. This CDR3 spans 15 amino acids. The germline CDR1 and CDR2 sequences are MRHNA and SNTAGT. The CDR3 coding sequence is TGTGCCAGCAGTGAATCTCCGAACAGCAATCAGCCCCAGCATTTT. It codes for CASSESPNSNQPQHF.

This sequence joins TRBV20-1 and TRBJ2-1; no clear D. Judging by the DNA end, TRBJ2-7 fits better; the J call may be wrong. Germline V CDR1 and CDR2: DFQATT, SNEGSKA (reference sequence). This CDR3 region has 12 residues. The CDR3 DNA follows: TGCAGTGGACTCTACTCCTACAATGAGCAGTACTTC. Translation: CSGLYSYNEQYF.

Turning to this clonotype: Compared with germline, one end of the junction differs, possibly owing to a read error. The V and J genes are TRBV6-6 and TRBJ2-4; 9 bases fit TRBD2. Germline CDR1 and CDR2: MNHNY and SVGAGI (reference sequence). This CDR3 region has 15 residues. The CDR3 region has the DNA TGTGCCTGCAGCCCCCTAGCGGGAATCAAAAACATTCAGTACTTC. Encoded protein: CACSPLAGIKNIQYF.

J is TRBJ2-6 and V is TRBV6-5; TRBD1 matches at 10 bases. The CDR3 covers 18 residues. V shed 4 bases and J 0 bases; nucleotides not matched to a gene: 6. The germline gives CDR1 MNHEY, CDR2 SVGAGI. The CDR3 nucleotides are TGTGCCAGCAGTTTGTCGGGACAGGGGAGCTCTGGGGCCAACGTCCTGACTTTC. Amino acid sequence: CASSLSGQGSSGANVLTF.

The rearrangement uses TRBV5-5 and TRBJ2-3; no clear D. The germline CDR1 and CDR2 sequences are SGHKS and YYEKEE (reference sequence). V lost 1 base and J 4 bases, leaving 10 bases between the germline ends. The CDR3 is 14 amino acids. The CDR3 here is CASSLKISSDTQYF. The DNA for the CDR3 is TGTGCCAGCAGCTTGAAGATTAGTTCAGATACGCAGTATTTT. Supplemented by reference TRBV5-5 and TRBJ2-3, the full variable domain reads DAGVTQSPTHLIKTRGQQVTLRCSPISGHKSVSWYQQVLGQGPQFIFQYYEKEERGRGNFPDRFSARQFPNYSSELNVNALLLGDSALYLCASSLKISSDTQYFGPGTRLTVL.

The table lists this clonotype with a few counts. The V and J genes are TRBV29-1 and TRBJ2-6; 8 positions match TRBD1. Trimming removed 7 bases from V and 0 bases from J; junction bases left unmatched: 5. This CDR3 has 15 amino acids. Looked up from germline, CDR1 is SQVTM and CDR2 is ANQGSEA. The CDR3 coding sequence is TGCAGCGCCGGACAGGGATCCTCTGGGGCCAACGTCCTGACTTTC. It encodes CSAGQGSSGANVLTF.

This chain links TRBV4-1 with TRBJ2-5; unclear D gene. Trimming left V 5 bases short and J 11 bases short, with 12 bases between. Germline V gene data show CDR1 as MGHRA and CDR2 as YSYEKL. This CDR3 region has 11 residues. The CDR3 region is CASSVGKEQYF. The CDR3 DNA reads as TGCGCCAGCAGCGTAGGAAAAGAGCAGTACTTC.

This clonotype was recorded at least ten times. The chain recombines TRBV20-1 with TRBJ2-1, with 12 bases aligning to TRBD1. From germline, CDR1 is DFQATT and CDR2 SNEGSKA (reference sequence). This CDR3 has 16 amino acids. The J segment lost 5 bases and the V segment lost 0 bases, leaving 5 bases of the junction unmatched. CDR3 nucleotide sequence: TGCAGTGCTAGAGATGGGGACAGGGGGCTGAACAATGAGCAGTTCTTC. Protein product: CSARDGDRGLNNEQFF.

A remark on this clonotype: The junction and the germline gene differ at one end; a read error may be behind it. The rearrangement joins TRBV20-1 to TRBJ2-1; tentatively, D is TRBD2 (5 bases). This CDR3 spans 14 amino acids. Germline CDR1 is DFQATT and CDR2 is SNEGSKA (reference sequence). The CDR3 DNA is TGCAGTGCCCCTACTAGTAGCTCCTACAATGAGCGGTTCTTC. Protein: CSAPTSSSYNERFF.

Comment on this clonotype: At one of its ends the junction is not consistent with the germline gene, which may arise from a read error. This chain uses TRBV4-3 with TRBJ1-6; the D is unclear. The CDR3 totals 16 residues. Germline CDR1 and CDR2: LGHNA and YSLEER. The CDR3 DNA follows: TGCGCCAGCAGCCAAGCCCGAGGGATTTATAATTCATCCCTCCACTTT. This codes for CASSQARGIYNSSLHF.

This rearrangement joins TRBV5-1 to TRBJ2-3, with 9 bases aligning to TRBD1. CDR3 size: 15 residues. CDR1 and CDR2 (germline): SGHRS, YFSETQ. Trimming took 0 bases from V and 6 from J; bases not matched to a gene: 5. The CDR3 sequence: CASSLAGQGGDTQYF. The CDR3 coding sequence is TGCGCCAGCAGCTTGGCGGGACAGGGAGGGGATACGCAGTATTTT.

Concerning this clonotype itself: A much bigger clone sits one base away, suggesting this may be a read error. The rearrangement uses TRBV29-1 and TRBJ2-7; D unresolved. V lost 3 bases and J 2 bases, leaving 14 bases between the germline ends. CDR1 is SQVTM and CDR2 is ANQGSEA in the germline V gene. The CDR3 totals 14 residues. CDR3 residues: CSVDDVGNPYEQYF. Written as DNA, the CDR3 is TGCAGCGTTGACGATGTAGGCAACCCCTACGAGCAGTACTTC.

The chain uses TRBV20-1 and TRBJ1-6; 10 bases align to TRBD1. Germline-derived CDR1 and CDR2 are DFQATT and SNEGSKA (reference sequence). CDR3 length: 14 amino acids. Trimming cost V 4 bases and J 10 bases; bases outside gene matches: 7. This CDR3 reads CSATRDRGFSPLHF. CDR3 bases: TGCAGTGCTACTCGGGACAGGGGATTCTCACCCCTCCACTTT.

On this clonotype itself: At one end the junction does not follow the germline gene, possibly because of a read error. The rearrangement uses TRBV4-3 and TRBJ2-5; 9 positions match TRBD2. This CDR3 is built from 16 residues. The V gene's germline CDR1 is LGHNA and CDR2 YSLEER. DNA for the CDR3: TGCGCCAGCAGCCAAGATCAAGGTAGCGGGAGCAACGAGCAGAACTTC. Translated: CASSQDQGSGSNEQNF.

The chain has TRBV7-2 and TRBJ2-1, with D hard to call. CDR1 is SGHTA and CDR2 is FQGNSA in the germline V gene. The V and J ends lost 5 bases and 5 bases respectively, with 10 bases between them. The CDR3 loop spans 13 amino acids. CDR3 DNA sequence: TGTGCCAGCAGCCCGAGACCAGACAATGAGCAGTTCTTC. This encodes CASSPRPDNEQFF.

The rearrangement joins TRBV4-2 to TRBJ1-6, with a tentative D call TRBD1 (5 bases). The CDR3 consists of 17 residues. CDR1 is LGHNA and CDR2 is YNFKEQ in the germline V gene. The V gene lost 1 base and the J gene lost 7 bases, with 17 bases spanning the gap. The CDR3 sequence: CASSQANYRSENSPLHF. CDR3 coding DNA: TGTGCCAGCAGCCAAGCGAACTACAGGTCTGAAAATTCACCCCTCCACTTT.

This clonotype was observed a handful of times. The V gene is TRBV12-3 or TRBV12-4, the J gene TRBJ2-1; TRBD2 matches 7 bases. The CDR3 has 13 amino acids. Trimming took 7 bases from V and 10 from J; bases not matched to a gene: 10. The CDR3 DNA reads as TGTGCCAGCACCTTAGGACTAGTTGGAGAGCAGTTCTTC. Translated, it gives CASTLGLVGEQFF.

This chain connects TRBV11-3 to TRBJ2-5, with a possible D match to TRBD1 (5 bases). The germline V and J ends were trimmed by 2 bases and 5 bases, with 12 bases remaining between them. The germline CDR1 and CDR2 sequences are SGHNT and YENEEA. The CDR3 runs to 14 residues. The CDR3 DNA reads as TGTGCCAGCAGCTTATCGCCCAGGGATGAGACCCAGTACTTC. Encoded protein: CASSLSPRDETQYF.

This clonotype appeared a few times. The rearrangement joins TRBV25-1 to TRBJ2-6; no reliable D call. Germline values: CDR1 MGHDK, CDR2 SYGVNS. This CDR3 comprises 16 residues. V lost 0 bases and J lost 0, with 6 bases in between. CDR3 sequence: CASSEYESSGANVLTF. DNA for the CDR3: TGTGCCAGCAGTGAATATGAGAGCTCTGGGGCCAACGTCCTGACTTTC.

The V call is TRBV6-2 or TRBV6-3, the J call TRBJ2-1; no definite D call. CDR3 size: 13 residues. Per the germline V gene, CDR1 is MNHEY and CDR2 is SVGEGT. Trimming removed 2 bases at V and 6 bases at J, with 8 bases between. This CDR3 reads CASSYEAPNEQFF. CDR3 nucleotide sequence: TGTGCCAGCAGTTACGAGGCTCCCAATGAGCAGTTCTTC.